This TCR beta chain was recovered during a study of post-analysis software for immune sequencing data. This clonotype was counted many times. No antigen is known for it. Carried by the TCR beta cDNA libraries were unique molecular identifiers. It was from roughly 1 to 10 million T cells that roughly 0.5 million cDNA molecules came. TCRdb used MiXCR to reprocess the PCR reads, holding one entry per CDR3 protein. The sample has hundreds of thousands of distinct CDR3 sequences, about 27% seen once. The study, taken as a whole, reports: Versus controls, multiple sclerosis patients showed significantly lower diversity (normalized Chao1).

The receptor was derived from a girl aged 10 to 17 with multiple sclerosis. Source material: blood.

The CDR3 region has the DNA TGCAGTGCTAGAAGTAGCGGCACCTACGAGCAGTACTTC. This sequence encodes CSARSSGTYEQYF. The V call is TRBV20-1, the J call TRBJ2-7; the D gene is possibly TRBD2 (6 bases). Per the germline V gene, CDR1 is DFQATT and CDR2 is SNEGSKA (reference sequence). This CDR3 has 13 residues. Trimming removed 2 bases from V and 2 bases from J, with 10 bases in between.